What follows are 6 T cell receptor beta chains derived from one specimen sequenced in a study of identical twins. TCRdb analysed the 5' RACE reads with MiXCR anew, one entry per CDR3 protein. The repertoire holds approximately 490,000 distinct CDR3 sequences, with about a fifth as singletons. These same data were also listed under a study on yellow fever vaccine responses in identical twins.

Sequenced material: CD4+ T cells sorted from blood. Receptor source: a young woman in good health.

The chain couples TRBV5-1 to TRBJ2-1; D might be TRBD2 (5 bases). Germline loops: CDR1 SGHRS, CDR2 YFSETQ. This CDR3 has 15 amino acids. V was shortened by 1 base and J by 1 base, with 9 bases between the two germline ends. As DNA, the CDR3 is TGCGCCAGCAGCTTGTTTAGCGAGTCCTACAATGAGCAGTTCTTC. Protein: CASSLFSESYNEQFF.

This clonotype was observed a few times. J is TRBJ2-1 and V is TRBV7-8; possible D gene TRBD1, 5 bases. The CDR3 loop spans 14 amino acids. Trimming left V 5 bases short and J 6 bases short, with 14 bases between. The germline V gene has CDR1 SGHVS and CDR2 FQNEAQ. The CDR3 bases are TGTGCCAGCAGCCCCAACCCCAGGGCCAATGAGCAGTTCTTC. Its translation: CASSPNPRANEQFF.

This clonotype was counted only a few times. The chain uses TRBV5-1 and TRBJ2-3, with 7 nucleotides matching TRBD1. This CDR3 has 15 amino acids. J lost 8 bases, V lost 4 bases, and 13 bases had no gene match. Germline CDR1 reads SGHRS; CDR2 reads YFSETQ. This CDR3 is CASSGIVGQSGTQYF. CDR3 nucleotide sequence: TGCGCCAGCAGCGGTATTGTGGGACAGTCGGGTACGCAGTATTTT.

This clonotype was detected a few times. This chain links TRBV12-3 or TRBV12-4 with TRBJ2-1; D unclear. Trimming removed 3 bases from V and 7 bases from J, with 13 bases in between. The CDR3 is made up of 14 amino acids. The CDR3 is CASSFLGMGNEQFF. CDR3 DNA sequence: TGTGCCAGCAGTTTCCTGGGCATGGGGAATGAGCAGTTCTTC.

The V gene is TRBV27, the J gene TRBJ2-1; D gene uncertain. Germline V lookup: CDR1 MNHEY, CDR2 SMNVEV (reference sequence). Trimming left V 2 bases short and J 0 bases short, with 11 bases between. This CDR3 spans 16 amino acids. CDR3 sequence reads: CASSLRTPNSYNEQFF. The CDR3 nucleotides are TGTGCCAGCAGTTTACGTACACCCAACTCCTACAATGAGCAGTTCTTC.

V gene TRBV9 combines with J gene TRBJ1-6; 9 bases match TRBD1. V shed 0 bases, J shed 9 bases, and the junction held 1 base outside the gene matches. This CDR3 is 14 amino acids long. Per the germline V gene, CDR1 is SGDLS and CDR2 is YYNGEE. CDR3 residues: CASSVGTGASPLHF. The CDR3 bases are TGTGCCAGCAGCGTAGGGACAGGGGCTTCACCCCTCCACTTT.